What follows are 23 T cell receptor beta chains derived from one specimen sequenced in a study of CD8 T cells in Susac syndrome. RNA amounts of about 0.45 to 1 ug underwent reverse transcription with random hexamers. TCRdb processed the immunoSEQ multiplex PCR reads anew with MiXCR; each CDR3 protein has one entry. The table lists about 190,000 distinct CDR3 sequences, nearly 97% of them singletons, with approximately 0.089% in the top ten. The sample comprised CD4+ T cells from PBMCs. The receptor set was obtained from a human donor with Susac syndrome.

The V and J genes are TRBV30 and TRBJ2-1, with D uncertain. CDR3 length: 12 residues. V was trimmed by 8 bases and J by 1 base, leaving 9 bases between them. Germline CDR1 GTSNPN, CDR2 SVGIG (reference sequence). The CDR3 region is CAGDWSYNEQFF. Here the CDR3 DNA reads TGTGCCGGGGATTGGTCCTACAATGAGCAGTTCTTC.

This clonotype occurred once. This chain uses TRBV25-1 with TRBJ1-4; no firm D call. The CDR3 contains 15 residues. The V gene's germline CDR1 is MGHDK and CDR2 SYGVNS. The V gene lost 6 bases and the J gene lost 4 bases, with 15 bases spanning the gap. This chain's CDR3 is CASSSVYGLNEKLFF. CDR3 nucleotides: TGTGCCAGCAGCTCGGTGTACGGCCTTAATGAAAAACTGTTTTTT. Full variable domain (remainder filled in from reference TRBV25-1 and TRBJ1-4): EADIYQTPRYLVIGTGKKITLECSQTMGHDKMYWYQQDPGMELHLIHYSYGVNSTEKGDLSSESTVSRIRTEHFPLTLESARPSHTSQYLCASSSVYGLNEKLFFGSGTQLSVL.

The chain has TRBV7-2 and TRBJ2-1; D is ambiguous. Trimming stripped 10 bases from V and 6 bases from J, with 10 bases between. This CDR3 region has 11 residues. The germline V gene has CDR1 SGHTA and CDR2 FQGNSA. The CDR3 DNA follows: TGTGCCACCGCTCAGTCCAATGAGCAGTTCTTC. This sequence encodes CATAQSNEQFF.

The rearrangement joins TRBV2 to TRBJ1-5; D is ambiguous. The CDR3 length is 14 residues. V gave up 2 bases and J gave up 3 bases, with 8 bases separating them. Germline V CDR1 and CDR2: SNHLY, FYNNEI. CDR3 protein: CASSEQVPNQPQHF. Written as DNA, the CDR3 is TGTGCCAGCAGTGAACAGGTCCCCAATCAGCCCCAGCATTTT.

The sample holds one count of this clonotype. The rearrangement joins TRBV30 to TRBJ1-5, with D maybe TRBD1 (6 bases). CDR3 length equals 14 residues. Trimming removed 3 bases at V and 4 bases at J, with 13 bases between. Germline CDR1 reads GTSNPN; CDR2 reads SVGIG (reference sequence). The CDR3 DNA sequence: TGTGCCTGGAGCCGGGACAATTCGAATCAGCCCCAGCATTTT. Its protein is CAWSRDNSNQPQHF.

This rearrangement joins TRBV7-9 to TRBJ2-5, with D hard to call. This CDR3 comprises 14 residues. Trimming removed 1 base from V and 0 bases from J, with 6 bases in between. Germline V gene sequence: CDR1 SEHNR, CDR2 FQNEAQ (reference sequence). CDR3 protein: CASSLDDDQETQYF. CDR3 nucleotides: TGTGCCAGCAGCTTAGATGACGACCAAGAGACCCAGTACTTC.

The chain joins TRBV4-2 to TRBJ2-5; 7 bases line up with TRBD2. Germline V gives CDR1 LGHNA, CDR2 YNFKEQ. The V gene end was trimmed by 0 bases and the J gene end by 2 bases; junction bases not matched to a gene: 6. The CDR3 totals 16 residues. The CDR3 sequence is CASSQETGGGQETQYF. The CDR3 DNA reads TGTGCCAGCAGCCAAGAAACGGGGGGAGGGCAAGAGACCCAGTACTTC.

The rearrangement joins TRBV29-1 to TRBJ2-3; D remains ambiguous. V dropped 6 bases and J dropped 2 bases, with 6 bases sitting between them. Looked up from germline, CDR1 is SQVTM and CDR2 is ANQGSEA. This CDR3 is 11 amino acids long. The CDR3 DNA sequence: TGCAGCGTCAAAGCCACAGATACGCAGTATTTT. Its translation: CSVKATDTQYF.

The CDR3 loop is CSANLGPGYTF. The CDR3 nucleotides read TGCAGTGCTAACCTCGGACCTGGCTACACCTTC. The V call is TRBV20-1, the J call TRBJ1-2; no clear D. The V gene's germline CDR1 is DFQATT and CDR2 SNEGSKA (reference sequence). The V gene lost 4 bases and the J gene lost 7 bases, with 10 bases spanning the gap. This CDR3 contains 11 residues.

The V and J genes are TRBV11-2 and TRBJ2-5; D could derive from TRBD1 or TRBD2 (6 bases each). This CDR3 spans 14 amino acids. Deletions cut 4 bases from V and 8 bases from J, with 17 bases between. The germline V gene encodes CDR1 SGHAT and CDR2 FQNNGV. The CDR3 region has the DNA TGTGCCAGCAGCTCCATCCGGGGGCCGGAAACCCAGTACTTC. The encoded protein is CASSSIRGPETQYF. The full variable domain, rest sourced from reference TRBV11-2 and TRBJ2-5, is EAGVAQSPRYKIIEKRQSVAFWCNPISGHATLYWYQQILGQGPKLLIQFQNNGVVDDSQLPKDRFSAERLKGVDSTLKIQPAKLEDSAVYLCASSSIRGPETQYFGPGTRLLVL.

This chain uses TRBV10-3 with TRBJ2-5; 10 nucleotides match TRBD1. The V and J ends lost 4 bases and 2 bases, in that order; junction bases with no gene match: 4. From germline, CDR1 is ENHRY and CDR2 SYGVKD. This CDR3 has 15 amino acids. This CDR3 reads CAISAGTGDQETQYF. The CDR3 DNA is TGTGCCATCAGTGCCGGGACAGGGGATCAAGAGACCCAGTACTTC.

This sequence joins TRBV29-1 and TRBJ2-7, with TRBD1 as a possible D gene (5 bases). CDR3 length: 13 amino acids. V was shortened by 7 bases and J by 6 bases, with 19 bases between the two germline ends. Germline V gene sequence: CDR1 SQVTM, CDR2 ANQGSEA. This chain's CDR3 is CSAKLGQGGEQYF. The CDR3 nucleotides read TGCAGCGCCAAACTTGGCCAGGGCGGCGAGCAGTACTTC.

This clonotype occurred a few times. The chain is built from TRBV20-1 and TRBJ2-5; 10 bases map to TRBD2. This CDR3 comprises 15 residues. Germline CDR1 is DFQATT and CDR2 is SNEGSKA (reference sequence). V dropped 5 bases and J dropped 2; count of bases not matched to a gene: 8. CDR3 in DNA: TGCAGTGCTTCTTCGCTAGCGGGGGATCAAGAGACCCAGTACTTC. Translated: CSASSLAGDQETQYF.

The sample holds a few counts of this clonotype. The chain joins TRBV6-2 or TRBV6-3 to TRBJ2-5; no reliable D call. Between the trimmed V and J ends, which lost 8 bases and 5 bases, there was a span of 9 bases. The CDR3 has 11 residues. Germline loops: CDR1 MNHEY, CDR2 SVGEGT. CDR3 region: CASSSRETQYF. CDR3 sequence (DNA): TGTGCCAGCTCCAGTCGGGAGACCCAGTACTTC.

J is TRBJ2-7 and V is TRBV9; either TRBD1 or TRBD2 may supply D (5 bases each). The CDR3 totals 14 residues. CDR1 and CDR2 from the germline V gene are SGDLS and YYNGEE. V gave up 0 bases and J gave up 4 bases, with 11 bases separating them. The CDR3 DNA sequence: TGTGCCAGCAGCGTAGCTACGAGGGGATACGAGCAGTACTTC. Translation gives CASSVATRGYEQYF.

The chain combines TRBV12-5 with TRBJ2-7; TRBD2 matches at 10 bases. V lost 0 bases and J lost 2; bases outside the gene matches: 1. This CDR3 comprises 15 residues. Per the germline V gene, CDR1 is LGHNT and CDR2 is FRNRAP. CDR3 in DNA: TGTGCTAGTGGTTTGGTAGCGGGGGGGGCCTACGAGCAGTACTTC. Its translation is CASGLVAGGAYEQYF. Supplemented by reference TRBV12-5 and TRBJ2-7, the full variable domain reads DARVTQTPRHKVTEMGQEVTMRCQPILGHNTVFWYRQTMMQGLELLAYFRNRAPLDDSGMPKDRFSAEMPDATLATLKIQPSEPRDSAVYFCASGLVAGGAYEQYFGPGTRLTVT.

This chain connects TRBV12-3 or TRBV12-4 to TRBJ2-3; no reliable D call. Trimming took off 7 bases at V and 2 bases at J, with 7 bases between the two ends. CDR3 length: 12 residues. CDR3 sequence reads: CASTLSTDTQYF. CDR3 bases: TGTGCCAGCACCCTATCCACAGATACGCAGTATTTT.

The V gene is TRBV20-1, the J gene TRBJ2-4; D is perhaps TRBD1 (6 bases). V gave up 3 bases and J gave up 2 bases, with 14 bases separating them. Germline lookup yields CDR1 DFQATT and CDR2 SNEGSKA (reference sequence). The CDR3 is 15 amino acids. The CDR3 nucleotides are TGCAGTGCTAGCCAGTACAGGGTGACCAAAAACATTCAGTACTTC. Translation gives CSASQYRVTKNIQYF.

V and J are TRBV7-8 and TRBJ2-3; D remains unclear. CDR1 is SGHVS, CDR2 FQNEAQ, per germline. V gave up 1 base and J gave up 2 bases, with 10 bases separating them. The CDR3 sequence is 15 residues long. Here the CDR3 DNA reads TGTGCCAGCAGCTTAGGTGTGGGCCCCACAGATACGCAGTATTTT. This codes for CASSLGVGPTDTQYF.

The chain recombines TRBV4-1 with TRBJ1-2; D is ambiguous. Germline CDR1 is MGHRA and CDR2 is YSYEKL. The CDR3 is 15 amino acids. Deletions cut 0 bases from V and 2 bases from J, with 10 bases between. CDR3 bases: TGCGCCAGCAGCCAAGATTTTACAGTCAACTATGGCTACACCTTC. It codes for CASSQDFTVNYGYTF.

In nucleotides, the CDR3 is TGCGCCAGCAGCCCAGCGCGAGGGCAGGATAATCAGCCCCAGCATTTT. This translates into CASSPARGQDNQPQHF. The rearrangement joins TRBV4-1 to TRBJ1-5; D is unresolved. This CDR3 has 16 residues. The ends were cut back, 4 bases at V and 4 bases at J, with 17 bases in the middle. CDR1 and CDR2 from the germline V gene are MGHRA and YSYEKL.

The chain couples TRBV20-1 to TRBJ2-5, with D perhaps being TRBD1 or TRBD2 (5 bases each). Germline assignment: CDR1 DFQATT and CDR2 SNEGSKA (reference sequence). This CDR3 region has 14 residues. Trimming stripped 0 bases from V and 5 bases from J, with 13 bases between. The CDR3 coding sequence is TGCAGTGCTAGAGATTCAGGGTGGGAGGAGACCCAGTACTTC. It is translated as CSARDSGWEETQYF.

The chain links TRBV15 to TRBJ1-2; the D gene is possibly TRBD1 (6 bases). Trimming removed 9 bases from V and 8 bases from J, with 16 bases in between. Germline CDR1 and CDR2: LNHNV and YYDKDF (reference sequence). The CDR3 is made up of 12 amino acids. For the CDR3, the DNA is TGTGCCACTATGGACAGTGCTAGAGGCTACACCTTC. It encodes CATMDSARGYTF.